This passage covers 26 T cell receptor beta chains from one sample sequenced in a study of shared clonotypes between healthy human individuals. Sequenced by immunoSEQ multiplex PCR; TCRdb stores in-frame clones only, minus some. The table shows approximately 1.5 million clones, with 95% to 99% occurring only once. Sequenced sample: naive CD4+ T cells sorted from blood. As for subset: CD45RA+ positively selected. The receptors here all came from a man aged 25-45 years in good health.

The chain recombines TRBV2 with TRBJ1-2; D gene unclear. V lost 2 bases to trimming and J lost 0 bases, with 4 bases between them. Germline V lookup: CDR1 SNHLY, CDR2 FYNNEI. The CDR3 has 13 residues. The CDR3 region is CASSEMANYGYTF. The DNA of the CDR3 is TGTGCCAGCAGTGAAATGGCTAACTATGGCTACACCTTC. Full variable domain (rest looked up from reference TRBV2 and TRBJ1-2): EPEVTQTPSHQVTQMGQEVILRCVPISNHLYFYWYRQILGQKVEFLVSFYNNEISEKSEIFDDQFSVERPDGSNFTLKIRSTKLEDSAMYFCASSEMANYGYTFGSGTRLTVV.

The CDR3 DNA reads TGTGCCAGCAGCGAAAGACAGAATCAGCCCCAGCATTTT. Residues: CASSERQNQPQHF. This rearrangement joins TRBV7-8 to TRBJ1-5; TRBD1 might be the D (5 bases). CDR3 length: 13 residues. Deletions cut 5 bases from V and 4 bases from J, with 9 bases between. Germline V lookup: CDR1 SGHVS, CDR2 FQNEAQ.

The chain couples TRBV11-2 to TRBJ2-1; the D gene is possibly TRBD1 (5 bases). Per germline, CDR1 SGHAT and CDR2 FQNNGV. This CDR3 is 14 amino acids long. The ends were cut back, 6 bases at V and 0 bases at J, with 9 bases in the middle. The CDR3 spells CASSQDNSYNEQFF. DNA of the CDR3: TGTGCCAGCAGTCAGGACAACTCCTACAATGAGCAGTTCTTC. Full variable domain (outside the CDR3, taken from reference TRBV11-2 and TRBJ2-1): EAGVAQSPRYKIIEKRQSVAFWCNPISGHATLYWYQQILGQGPKLLIQFQNNGVVDDSQLPKDRFSAERLKGVDSTLKIQPAKLEDSAVYLCASSQDNSYNEQFFGPGTRLTVL.

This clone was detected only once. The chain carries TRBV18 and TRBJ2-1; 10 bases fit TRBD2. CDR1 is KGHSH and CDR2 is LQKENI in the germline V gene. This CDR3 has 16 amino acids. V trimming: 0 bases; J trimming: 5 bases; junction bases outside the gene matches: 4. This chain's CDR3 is CASSPPASGSNNEQFF. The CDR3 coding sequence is TGTGCCAGCTCACCACCGGCTAGCGGGAGCAACAATGAGCAGTTCTTC.

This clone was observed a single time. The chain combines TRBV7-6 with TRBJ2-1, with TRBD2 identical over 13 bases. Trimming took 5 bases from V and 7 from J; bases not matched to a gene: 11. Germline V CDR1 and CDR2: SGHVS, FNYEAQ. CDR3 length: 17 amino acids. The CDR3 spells CASSGGTGTSGTNEQFF. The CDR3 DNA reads TGTGCCAGCAGCGGCGGAACCGGGACTAGCGGGACAAATGAGCAGTTCTTC.

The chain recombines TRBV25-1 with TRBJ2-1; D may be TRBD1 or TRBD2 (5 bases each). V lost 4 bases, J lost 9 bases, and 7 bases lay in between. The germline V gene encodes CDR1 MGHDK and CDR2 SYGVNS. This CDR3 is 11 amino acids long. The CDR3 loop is CASSGGTEQFF. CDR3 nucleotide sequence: TGTGCCAGCAGTGGAGGGACTGAGCAGTTCTTC.

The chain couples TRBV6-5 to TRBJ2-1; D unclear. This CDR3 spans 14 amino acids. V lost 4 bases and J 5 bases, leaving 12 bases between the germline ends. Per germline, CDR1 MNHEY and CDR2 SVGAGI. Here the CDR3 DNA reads TGTGCCAGCAGTTTATTGGGCCCTAACAATGAGCAGTTCTTC. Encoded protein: CASSLLGPNNEQFF.

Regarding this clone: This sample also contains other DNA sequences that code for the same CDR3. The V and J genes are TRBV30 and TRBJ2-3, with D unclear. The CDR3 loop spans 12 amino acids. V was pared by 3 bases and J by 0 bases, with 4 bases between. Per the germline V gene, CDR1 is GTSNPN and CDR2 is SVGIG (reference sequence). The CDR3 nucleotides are TGTGCCTGGAGCGTCAGCACAGATACGCAGTATTTT. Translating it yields CAWSVSTDTQYF.

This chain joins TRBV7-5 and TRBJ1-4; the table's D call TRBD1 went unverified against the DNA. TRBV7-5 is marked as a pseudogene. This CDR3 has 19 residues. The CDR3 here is CVRSLVIFSPGQLNEKLFF. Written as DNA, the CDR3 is TGTGTCAGAAGCTTAGTTATTTTTTCGCCGGGACAGCTAAATGAAAAACTGTTTTTT.

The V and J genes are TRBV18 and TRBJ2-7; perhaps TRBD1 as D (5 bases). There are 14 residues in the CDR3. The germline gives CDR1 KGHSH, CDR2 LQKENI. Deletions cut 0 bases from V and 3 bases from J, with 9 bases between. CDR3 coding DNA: TGTGCCAGCTCACCACCGGACAAATACTACGAGCAGTACTTC. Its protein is CASSPPDKYYEQYF. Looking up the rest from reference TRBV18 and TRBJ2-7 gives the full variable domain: NAGVMQNPRHLVRRRGQEARLRCSPMKGHSHVYWYRQLPEEGLKFMVYLQKENIIDESGMPKERFSAEFPKEGPSILRIQQVVRGDSAAYFCASSPPDKYYEQYFGPGTRLTVT.

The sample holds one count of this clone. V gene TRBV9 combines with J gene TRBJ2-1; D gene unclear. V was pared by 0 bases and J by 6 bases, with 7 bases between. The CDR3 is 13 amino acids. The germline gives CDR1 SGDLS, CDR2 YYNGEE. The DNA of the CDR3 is TGTGCCAGCAGCGTAGACCCCACCAATGAGCAGTTCTTC. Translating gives CASSVDPTNEQFF.

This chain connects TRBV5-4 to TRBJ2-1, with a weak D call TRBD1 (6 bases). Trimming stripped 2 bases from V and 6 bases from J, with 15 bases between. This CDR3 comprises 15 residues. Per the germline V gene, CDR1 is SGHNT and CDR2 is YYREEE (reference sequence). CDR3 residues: CASSFLQGMANEQFF. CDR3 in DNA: TGTGCCAGCAGCTTTCTTCAGGGGATGGCCAATGAGCAGTTCTTC.

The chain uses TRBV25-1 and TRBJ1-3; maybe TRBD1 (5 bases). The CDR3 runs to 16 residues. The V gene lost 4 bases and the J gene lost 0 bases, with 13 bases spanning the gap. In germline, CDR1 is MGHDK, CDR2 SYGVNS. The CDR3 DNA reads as TGTGCCAGCAGTGTGTTGGGGGGAAACTCTGGAAACACCATATATTTT. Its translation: CASSVLGGNSGNTIYF. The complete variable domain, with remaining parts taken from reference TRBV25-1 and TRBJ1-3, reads EADIYQTPRYLVIGTGKKITLECSQTMGHDKMYWYQQDPGMELHLIHYSYGVNSTEKGDLSSESTVSRIRTEHFPLTLESARPSHTSQYLCASSVLGGNSGNTIYFGEGSWLTVV.

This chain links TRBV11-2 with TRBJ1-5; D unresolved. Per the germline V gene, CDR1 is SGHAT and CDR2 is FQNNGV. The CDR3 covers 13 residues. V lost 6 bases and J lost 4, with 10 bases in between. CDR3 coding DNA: TGTGCCAGCAGTCGGACGACGAATCAGCCCCAGCATTTT. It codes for CASSRTTNQPQHF. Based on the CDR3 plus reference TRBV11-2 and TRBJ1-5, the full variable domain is EAGVAQSPRYKIIEKRQSVAFWCNPISGHATLYWYQQILGQGPKLLIQFQNNGVVDDSQLPKDRFSAERLKGVDSTLKIQPAKLEDSAVYLCASSRTTNQPQHFGDGTRLSIL.

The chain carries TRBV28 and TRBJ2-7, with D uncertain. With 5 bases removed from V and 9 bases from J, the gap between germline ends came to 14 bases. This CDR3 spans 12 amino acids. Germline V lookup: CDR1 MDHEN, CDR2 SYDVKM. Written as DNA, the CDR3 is TGTGCCAGCAGTAGGAAAGCGACGGGGCAGTACTTC. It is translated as CASSRKATGQYF. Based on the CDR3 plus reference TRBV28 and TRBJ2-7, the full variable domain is DVKVTQSSRYLVKRTGEKVFLECVQDMDHENMFWYRQDPGLGLRLIYFSYDVKMKEKGDIPEGYSVSREKKERFSLILESASTNQTSMYLCASSRKATGQYFGPGTRLTVT.

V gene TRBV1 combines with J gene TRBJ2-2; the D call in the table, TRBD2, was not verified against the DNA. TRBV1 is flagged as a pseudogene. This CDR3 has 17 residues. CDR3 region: CTSQTSGSGGATGELFF. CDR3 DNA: TGCACCAGCCAGACTAGCGGGAGCGGTGGGGCCACCGGGGAGCTGTTTTTT.

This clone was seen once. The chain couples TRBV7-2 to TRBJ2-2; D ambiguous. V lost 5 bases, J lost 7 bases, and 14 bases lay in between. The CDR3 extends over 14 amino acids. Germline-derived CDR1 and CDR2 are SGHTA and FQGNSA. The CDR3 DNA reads TGTGCCAGCAGCCCGGGTCCCATGAACGGGGAGCTGTTTTTT. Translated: CASSPGPMNGELFF.

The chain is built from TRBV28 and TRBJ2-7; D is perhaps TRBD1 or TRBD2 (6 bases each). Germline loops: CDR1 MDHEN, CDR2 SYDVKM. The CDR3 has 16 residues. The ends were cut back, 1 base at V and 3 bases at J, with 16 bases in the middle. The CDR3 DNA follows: TGTGCCAGCAGTTTATTGTCCGGGGGCGCAATCTACGAGCAGTACTTC. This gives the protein CASSLLSGGAIYEQYF.

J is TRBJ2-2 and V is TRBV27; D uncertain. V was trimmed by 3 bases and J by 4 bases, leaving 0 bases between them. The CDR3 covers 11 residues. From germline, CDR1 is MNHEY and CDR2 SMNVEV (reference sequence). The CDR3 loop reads CASSFTGELFF. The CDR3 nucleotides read TGTGCCAGCAGTTTCACCGGGGAGCTGTTTTTT.

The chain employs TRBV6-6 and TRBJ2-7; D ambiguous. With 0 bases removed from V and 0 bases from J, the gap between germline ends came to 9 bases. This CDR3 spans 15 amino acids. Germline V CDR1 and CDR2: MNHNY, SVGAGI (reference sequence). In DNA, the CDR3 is TGTGCCAGCAGTTACTCTCACACCTCCTCCTACGAGCAGTACTTC. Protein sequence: CASSYSHTSSYEQYF.

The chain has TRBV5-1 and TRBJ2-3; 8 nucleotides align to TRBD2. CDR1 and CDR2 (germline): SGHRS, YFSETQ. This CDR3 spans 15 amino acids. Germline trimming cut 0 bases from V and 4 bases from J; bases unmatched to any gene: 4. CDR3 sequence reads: CASSLDSGRADTQYF. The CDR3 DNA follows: TGCGCCAGCAGCTTGGACAGCGGGAGAGCAGATACGCAGTATTTT.

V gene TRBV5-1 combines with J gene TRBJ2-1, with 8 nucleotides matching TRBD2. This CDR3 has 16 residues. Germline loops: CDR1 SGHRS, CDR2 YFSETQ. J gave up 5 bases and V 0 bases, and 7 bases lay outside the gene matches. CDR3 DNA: TGCGCCAGCAGCTTGGCCGTGGTAGCGGGACACAATGAGCAGTTCTTC. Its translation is CASSLAVVAGHNEQFF.

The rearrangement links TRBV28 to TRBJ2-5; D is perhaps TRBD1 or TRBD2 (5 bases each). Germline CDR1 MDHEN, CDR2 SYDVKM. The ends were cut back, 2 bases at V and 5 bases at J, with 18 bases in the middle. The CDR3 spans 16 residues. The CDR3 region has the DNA TGTGCCAGCAGTTTAGTGTCGGGGCCCCTCCCCGAGACCCAGTACTTC. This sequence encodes CASSLVSGPLPETQYF.

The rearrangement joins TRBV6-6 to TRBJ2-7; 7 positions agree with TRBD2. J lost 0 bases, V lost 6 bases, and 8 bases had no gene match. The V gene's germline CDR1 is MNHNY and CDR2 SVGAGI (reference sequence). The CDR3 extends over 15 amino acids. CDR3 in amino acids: CASRPRASGSYEQYF. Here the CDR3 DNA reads TGTGCCAGCAGACCCCGGGCTAGCGGCTCCTACGAGCAGTACTTC.

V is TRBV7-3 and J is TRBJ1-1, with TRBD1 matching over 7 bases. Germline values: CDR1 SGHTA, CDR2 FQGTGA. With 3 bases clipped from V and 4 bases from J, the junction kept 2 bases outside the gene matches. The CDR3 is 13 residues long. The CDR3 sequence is CASSFRQGTEAFF. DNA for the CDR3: TGTGCCAGCAGCTTTCGACAGGGCACTGAAGCTTTCTTT.

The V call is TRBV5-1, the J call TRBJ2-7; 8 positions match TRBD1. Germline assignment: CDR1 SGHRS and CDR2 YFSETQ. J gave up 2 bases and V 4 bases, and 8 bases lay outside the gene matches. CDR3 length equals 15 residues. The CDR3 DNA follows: TGCGCCAGCAGCGGACCGGGACAGGTAGCCTACGAGCAGTACTTC. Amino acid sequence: CASSGPGQVAYEQYF.